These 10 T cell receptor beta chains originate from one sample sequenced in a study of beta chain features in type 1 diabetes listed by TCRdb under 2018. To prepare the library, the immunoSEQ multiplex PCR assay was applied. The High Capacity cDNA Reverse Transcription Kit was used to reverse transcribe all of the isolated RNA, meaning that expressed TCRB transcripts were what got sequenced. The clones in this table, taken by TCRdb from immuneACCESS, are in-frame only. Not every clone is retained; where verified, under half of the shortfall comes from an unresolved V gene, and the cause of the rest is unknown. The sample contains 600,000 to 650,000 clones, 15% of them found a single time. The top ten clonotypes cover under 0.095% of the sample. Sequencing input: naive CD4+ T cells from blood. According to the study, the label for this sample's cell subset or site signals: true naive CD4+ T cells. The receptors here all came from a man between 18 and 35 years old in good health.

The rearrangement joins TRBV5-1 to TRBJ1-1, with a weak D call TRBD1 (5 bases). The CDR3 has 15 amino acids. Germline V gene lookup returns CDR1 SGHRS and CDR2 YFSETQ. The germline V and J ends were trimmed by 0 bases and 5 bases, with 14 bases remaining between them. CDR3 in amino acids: CASSLDGRESTEAFF. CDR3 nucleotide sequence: TGCGCCAGCAGCTTGGATGGCAGGGAGAGTACTGAAGCTTTCTTT.

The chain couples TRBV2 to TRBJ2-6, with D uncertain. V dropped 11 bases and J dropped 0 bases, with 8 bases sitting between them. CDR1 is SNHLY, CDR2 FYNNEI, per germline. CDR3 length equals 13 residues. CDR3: CAQKGSGANVLTF. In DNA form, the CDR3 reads TGTGCCCAAAAGGGCTCTGGGGCCAACGTCCTGACTTTC.

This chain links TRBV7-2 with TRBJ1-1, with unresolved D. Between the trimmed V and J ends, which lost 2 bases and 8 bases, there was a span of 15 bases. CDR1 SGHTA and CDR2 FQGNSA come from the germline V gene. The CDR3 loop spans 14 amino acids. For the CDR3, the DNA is TGTGCCAGCAGCTTATTTTTTTCCGCGACAGAAGCTTTCTTT. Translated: CASSLFFSATEAFF.

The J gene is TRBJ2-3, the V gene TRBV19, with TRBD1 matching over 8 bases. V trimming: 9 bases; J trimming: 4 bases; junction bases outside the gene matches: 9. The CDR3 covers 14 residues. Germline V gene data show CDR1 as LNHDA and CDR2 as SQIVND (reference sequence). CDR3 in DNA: TGTGCCAGCCTTCGGACAGGGCTACCAGATACGCAGTATTTT. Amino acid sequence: CASLRTGLPDTQYF.

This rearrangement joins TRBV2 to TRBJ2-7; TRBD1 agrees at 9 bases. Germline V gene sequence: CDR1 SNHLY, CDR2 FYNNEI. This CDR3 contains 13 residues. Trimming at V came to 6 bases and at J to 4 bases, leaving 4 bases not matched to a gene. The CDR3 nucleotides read TGTGCCAGCAGGTCGGGACAGGGTTACGAGCAGTACTTC. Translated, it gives CASRSGQGYEQYF. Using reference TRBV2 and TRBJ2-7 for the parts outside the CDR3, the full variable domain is EPEVTQTPSHQVTQMGQEVILRCVPISNHLYFYWYRQILGQKVEFLVSFYNNEISEKSEIFDDQFSVERPDGSNFTLKIRSTKLEDSAMYFCASRSGQGYEQYFGPGTRLTVT.

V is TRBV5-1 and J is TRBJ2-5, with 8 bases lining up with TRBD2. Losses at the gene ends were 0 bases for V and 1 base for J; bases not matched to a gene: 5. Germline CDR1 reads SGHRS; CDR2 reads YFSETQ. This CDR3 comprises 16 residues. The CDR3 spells CASSLGWSGGQETQYF. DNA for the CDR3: TGCGCCAGCAGCTTGGGTTGGAGCGGGGGCCAAGAGACCCAGTACTTC.

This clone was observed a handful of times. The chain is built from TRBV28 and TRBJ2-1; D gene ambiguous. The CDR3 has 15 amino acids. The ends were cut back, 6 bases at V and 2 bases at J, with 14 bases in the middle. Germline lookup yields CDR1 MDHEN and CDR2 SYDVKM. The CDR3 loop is CASRPPLGPYNEQFF. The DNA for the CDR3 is TGTGCCAGCAGGCCCCCCCTGGGCCCCTACAATGAGCAGTTCTTC.

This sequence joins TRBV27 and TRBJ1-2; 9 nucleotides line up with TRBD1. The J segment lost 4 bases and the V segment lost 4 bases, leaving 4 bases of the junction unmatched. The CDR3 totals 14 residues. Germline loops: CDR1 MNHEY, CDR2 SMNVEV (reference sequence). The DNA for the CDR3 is TGTGCCAGCAGTTACCGGGACAGGGCCTATGGCTACACCTTC. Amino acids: CASSYRDRAYGYTF.

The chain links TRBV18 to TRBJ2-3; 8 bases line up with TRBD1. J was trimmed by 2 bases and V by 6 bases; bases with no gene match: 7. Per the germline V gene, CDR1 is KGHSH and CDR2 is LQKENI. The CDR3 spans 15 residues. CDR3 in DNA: TGTGCCAGCTCTCTCCAGGGGGCTCACACAGATACGCAGTATTTT. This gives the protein CASSLQGAHTDTQYF.

CDR3 nucleotide sequence: TGTGCCAGCAGCTTATTTGCGGGAGGGGTCACCGGGGAGCTGTTTTTT. This codes for CASSLFAGGVTGELFF. The V gene is TRBV7-3, the J gene TRBJ2-2, with TRBD2 matching 9 bases. Losses at the gene ends were 2 bases for V and 4 bases for J; bases not matched to a gene: 5. The CDR3 is made up of 16 amino acids. Germline V gene sequence: CDR1 SGHTA, CDR2 FQGTGA. The complete variable domain, with remaining parts taken from reference TRBV7-3 and TRBJ2-2, reads GAGVSQTPSNKVTEKGKYVELRCDPISGHTALYWYRQSLGQGPEFLIYFQGTGAADDSGLPNDRFFAVRPEGSVSTLKIQRTERGDSAVYLCASSLFAGGVTGELFFGEGSRLTVL.